This TCR beta chain appears in the sequencing data of a study of CD8 T cells in ankylosing spondylitis (TCRdb year 2017). Describing the broader study: To find TCR variants linked to disease, the study profiled T cell receptor beta repertoires in ankylosing spondylitis patients and healthy donors. Peripheral blood was sampled, and synovial fluid was additionally collected from ankylosing spondylitis patients. The whole study cohort included 108 healthy donors and around 24 ankylosing spondylitis patients.

The paper as a whole reports these results and caveats: Some motif variants were previously reported in synovial fluid and blood of reactive arthritis patients, suggesting common disease-initiation mechanisms. A TCR beta motif made up of under ten highly homologous amino acid variants appeared to be characteristic of blood from ankylosing spondylitis patients. According to the report, matched synovial fluid samples from ankylosing spondylitis patients were significantly enriched for the disease-linked clones. The disease-linked clones showed a CD8+ phenotype and occurred at relatively low frequencies in peripheral blood.

Sequencing took place on an Illumina HiSeq 2500. TCR beta libraries were prepared by quantitative 5'-RACE with molecular barcodes. On the authors' methods: A new computational method, built on a probabilistic model of VDJ rearrangement, was used to identify disease-linked TCR variants. TCRdb cleaned the public reads at Q25 with fastp, built clones with MiXCR and kept in-frame beta chains. Each CDR3 protein gets just one entry, which takes the most common genes and DNA from the rows behind it. These V and J calls rely on TCRdb rather than the paper's analysis. This sample lists 90,000 to 100,000 distinct CDR3 sequences; about 8.3% were detected once. The ten largest clones represent 9.9% of the sample. This clonotype was picked up many times. Its specific antigen is unknown. Per-nucleotide qualities are absent, and no much larger clonotype sits a single base away. V has 0 bases trimmed and J has 10 bases trimmed; junction bases matching no gene number 6. CDR1 and CDR2, per the germline V gene (reference sequence), are DFQATT and SNEGSKA. Including the terminal cysteine and phenylalanine, the CDR3 comprises 15 residues. Left in the record is the CDR3 DNA by itself, 45 bases read in frame from the first base.

Recombination joined TRBV20-1 with TRBJ2-1, with 13 middle bases fitting TRBD2. The sequenced material came from blood, either unsorted or a sorted T cell fraction (not recorded which). The TCR was taken from a male donor with ankylosing spondylitis or in good health (not recorded which). The nucleotide sequence reads as follows: TGCAGTGCTAGAGATTCGGGACTAGCGGGAAGGGAGCAGTTCTTC. Its translation is CSARDSGLAGREQFF.